The entry below gives a single T cell receptor (beta chain) sequence along with its context. As yet, its antigen is unknown. CDR1 MNHEY and CDR2 SVGAGI come from the germline V gene. The CDR3 contains 15 residues. Between the trimmed V and J ends, which lost 4 bases and 6 bases, there was a span of 13 bases. The data originate from a study of shared clonotypes between healthy human individuals. Findings of the study overall: Naive CD4 clonotype sharing across several donors was roughly 5%.

Libraries were prepared by immunoSEQ multiplex PCR; TCRdb keeps only in-frame clonotypes and omits some of them. The data contain millions of clones, 90% to 95% of them singletons. The split of CD4+ cells yielded CD45RA+ naive and CD45RA-negative memory subsets. Sequencing input: naive CD4+ T cells sorted from blood. Described subset: CD45RA+ positively selected. The rearrangement joins TRBV6-5 to TRBJ1-6; no definite D call. The source is a man younger than 30 in good health. This chain's CDR3 is CASSSRTWGNSPLHF. As DNA, the CDR3 is TGTGCCAGCAGTTCGCGGACCTGGGGTAATTCACCCCTCCACTTT.